In its sample, the clone carrying this T cell receptor (beta chain) was seen many times. The data were obtained in a study of regulatory T cells in long-lasting Graves disease. In building TCR beta libraries, iRepertoire HTBI primers were used together with Arm-PCR of CDR3 regions. TCRdb recomputed calls from the multiplex PCR reads with MiXCR, one row per CDR3 protein. The repertoire has fewer than 550,000 distinct CDR3 sequences, approximately 16% of them found once; the top ten carry under 30%. This sample's time point: newly diagnosed GD, antithyroid drugs for less than 3 months. PBMC RNA served as the TCR library source. V was trimmed by 5 bases and J by 6 bases, leaving 14 bases between them. Germline assignment: CDR1 SNHLY and CDR2 FYNNEI. The length of the CDR3 is 13 residues. This sample also belongs to another study, concerning T cells in Graves' hyperthyroidism and ophthalmopathy. That report adds: Uncontrolled infection, other autoimmune disease, pregnancy and lactation each barred patients from inclusion. Blood samples included most of the expanded thyroid clonotypes exceeding 0.001.

The starting material was peripheral blood mononuclear cells (PBMCs), obtained at new diagnosis, from a patient treated with antithyroid drugs. This TCR came from a woman between 18 and 30 years old with Graves disease. The gene calls are TRBV2 and TRBJ2-7; TRBD1 is a possible D gene (6 bases). The CDR3 region is CASSQNRVTEQYF. As DNA, the CDR3 is TGTGCCAGCAGTCAGAACAGGGTAACCGAGCAGTACTTC. The full variable domain, with the rest looked up from reference TRBV2 and TRBJ2-7, is EPEVTQTPSHQVTQMGQEVILRCVPISNHLYFYWYRQILGQKVEFLVSFYNNEISEKSEIFDDQFSVERPDGSNFTLKIRSTKLEDSAMYFCASSQNRVTEQYFGPGTRLTVT.